The T cell receptor beta chain described here comes from a study of CD8 T cells in Susac syndrome. Random hexamers were used to reverse transcribe 0.5 to 1 ug of RNA. An immunoSEQ multiplex PCR generated amplified TCR beta CDR3 products spanning 54 Vbeta and 13 Jbeta. One entry per CDR3 protein, called by TCRdb with MiXCR from the immunoSEQ multiplex PCR reads. The sample records about 300,000 distinct CDR3 sequences, around nine tenths being singletons. The authors sequenced TCR beta from blood CD8+ and CD4+ T cells. TEMRA cells were enriched by FACS, while CD8+ and CD4+ T cells were obtained through a negative isolation that was performed magnetically. Germline loops: CDR1 MNHEY, CDR2 SVGEGT. The CDR3 has 12 amino acids. Trimming removed 7 bases from V and 8 bases from J, with 12 bases in between.

The chain uses TRBV6-2 or TRBV6-3 and TRBJ2-1; D call uncertain. Sequenced: CD8+ T cells from PBMCs. This TCR was recovered from a human donor with multiple sclerosis. CDR3 in amino acids: CASTQHVDEQFF. DNA for the CDR3: TGTGCCAGCACCCAGCATGTCGATGAGCAGTTCTTC.